These T cell receptor beta chains were read from a single sample in a study of response to subunit inactivated influenza vaccine. TCRdb independently ran MiXCR on the RT-PCR reads; one entry per CDR3 protein. The sample has some 600,000 distinct CDR3 sequences, 12% to 15% seen once. Source: PBMCs from blood, taken 14 days before vaccination. These receptors were collected from a middle-aged man who received an inactivated influenza vaccine. Both conserved end residues are part of each CDR3. A D gene is named only where the DNA matches it firmly. Rows may omit the clone size; those that give it use once, few, many or a size class.

V: TRBV7-2; D: TRBD1; size: few; J: TRBJ2-7; length: 13; CDR3: CASRQGGGNEQYF; DNA: TGTGCCAGCAGACAGGGGGGCGGAAACGAGCAGTACTTC
V: TRBV12-3/TRBV12-4; D: NA; size: NA; J: TRBJ2-1; length: 13; CDR3: CASSFISYNEQFF; DNA: TGTGCCAGCAGTTTTATCTCCTACAATGAGCAGTTCTTC
V: TRBV5-1; D: TRBD2; size: NA; J: TRBJ2-1; length: 16; CDR3: CASSLGRSGMSDEQFF; DNA: TGCGCCAGCAGCTTGGGTCGGAGCGGGATGAGCGATGAGCAGTTCTTC
V: TRBV7-2; D: NA; size: few; J: TRBJ2-7; length: 14; CDR3: CASSLAAGFYEQYF; DNA: TGTGCCAGCAGCTTAGCAGCAGGATTCTACGAGCAGTACTTC
V: TRBV4-2; D: NA; size: NA; J: TRBJ2-1; length: 18; CDR3: CASSRSGVGTSPDNEQFF; DNA: TGTGCCAGCAGCCGGTCAGGGGTCGGGACTTCCCCGGACAATGAGCAGTTCTTC
V: TRBV20-1; D: TRBD2; size: many; J: TRBJ2-3; length: 15; CDR3: CSARDPSGGVDTQYF; DNA: TGCAGTGCTAGAGATCCGTCGGGAGGCGTAGATACGCAGTATTTT
V: TRBV29-1; D: NA; size: many; J: TRBJ1-5; length: 13; CDR3: CSVFEGLNQPQHF; DNA: TGCAGCGTCTTCGAAGGACTCAATCAGCCCCAGCATTTT
V: TRBV6-2/TRBV6-3; D: NA; size: few; J: TRBJ2-1; length: 15; CDR3: CASSYPDLGDNEQFF; DNA: TGTGCCAGCAGTTACCCCGACTTGGGCGACAATGAGCAGTTCTTC
V: TRBV27; D: TRBD2; size: NA; J: TRBJ2-5; length: 15; CDR3: CASSLWASGQETQYF; DNA: TGTGCCAGCAGTTTATGGGCTAGCGGACAAGAGACCCAGTACTTC
V: TRBV4-2; D: TRBD1; size: NA; J: TRBJ2-1; length: 16; CDR3: CASSQVGGTGGYEQFF; DNA: TGTGCCAGCAGCCAAGTTGGTGGGACAGGGGGATATGAGCAGTTCTTC
V: TRBV2; D: NA; size: few; J: TRBJ2-5; length: 14; CDR3: CASSDRRGQETQYF; DNA: TGTGCCAGCAGTGACAGGCGGGGCCAAGAGACCCAGTACTTC
V: TRBV10-3; D: NA; size: few; J: TRBJ2-3; length: 15; CDR3: CAINPGGGVADTQYF; DNA: TGTGCCATCAATCCGGGCGGCGGGGTAGCAGATACGCAGTATTTT
V: TRBV11-2; D: TRBD1; size: few; J: TRBJ2-7; length: 21; CDR3: CASSLLPKVRPRTGTPYEQYF; DNA: TGTGCCAGCAGCTTATTACCTAAAGTACGCCCTCGGACAGGGACTCCCTACGAGCAGTACTTC
V: TRBV7-2; D: TRBD1; size: NA; J: TRBJ2-1; length: 16; CDR3: CAGSLVGQGEYNEQFF; DNA: TGTGCCGGCAGCTTAGTGGGACAGGGGGAATACAATGAGCAGTTCTTC
V: TRBV10-3; D: NA; size: many; J: TRBJ2-3; length: 13; CDR3: CAISDGRTDTQYF; DNA: TGTGCCATCAGTGACGGTCGCACAGATACGCAGTATTTT
V: TRBV6-2/TRBV6-3; D: NA; size: few; J: TRBJ2-3; length: 11; CDR3: CASSNPDTQYF; DNA: TGTGCCAGCAGTAATCCCGATACGCAGTATTTT
V: TRBV29-1; D: NA; size: NA; J: TRBJ2-7; length: 13; CDR3: CSVGGRNSYEQYF; DNA: TGCAGCGTTGGGGGACGCAACTCCTACGAGCAGTACTTC
V: TRBV2; D: NA; size: NA; J: TRBJ2-7; length: 13; CDR3: CASNPGPGAEQYF; DNA: TGTGCCAGCAACCCGGGACCCGGGGCTGAGCAGTACTTC
V: TRBV10-3; D: TRBD2; size: NA; J: TRBJ2-1; length: 14; CDR3: CAISGLAGDNEQFF; DNA: TGTGCCATCAGTGGACTAGCGGGCGACAATGAGCAGTTCTTC
V: TRBV6-2/TRBV6-3; D: TRBD1; size: NA; J: TRBJ2-2; length: 17; CDR3: CASSYNYQQGDTGELFF; DNA: TGTGCCAGCAGTTACAACTATCAACAGGGGGACACCGGGGAGCTGTTTTTT
V: TRBV2; D: NA; size: few; J: TRBJ2-2; length: 15; CDR3: CASRAQGSNTGELFF; DNA: TGTGCCAGCAGAGCACAGGGAAGTAACACCGGGGAGCTGTTTTTT
V: TRBV20-1; D: NA; size: few; J: TRBJ2-7; length: 17; CDR3: CSASLAGGLGSTSEQYF; DNA: TGCAGTGCTAGCCTAGCAGGAGGCCTTGGATCTACTTCCGAGCAGTACTTC
V: TRBV29-1; D: NA; size: many; J: TRBJ2-1; length: 13; CDR3: CSVSTGNYNEQFF; DNA: TGCAGCGTCTCTACAGGGAACTACAATGAGCAGTTCTTC
V: TRBV7-8; D: NA; size: few; J: TRBJ2-1; length: 13; CDR3: CASSYTSYNEQFF; DNA: TGTGCCAGCAGCTATACTAGCTATAATGAGCAGTTCTTC
V: TRBV29-1; D: NA; size: NA; J: TRBJ1-1; length: 18; CDR3: CSVSVSGPGRMVNTEAFF; DNA: TGCAGCGTTTCTGTTTCGGGTCCGGGCAGGATGGTTAACACTGAAGCTTTCTTT
V: TRBV6-5; D: NA; size: few; J: TRBJ2-1; length: 17; CDR3: CASSYSRYRLNHNEQFF; DNA: TGTGCCAGCAGTTACTCACGATACCGACTAAATCACAATGAGCAGTTCTTC
V: TRBV12-3/TRBV12-4; D: NA; size: few; J: TRBJ1-5; length: 17; CDR3: CASSLMTGYRSNQPQHF; DNA: TGTGCCAGCAGTTTAATGACGGGTTACCGTAGCAATCAGCCCCAGCATTTT